This T cell receptor beta chain is drawn from a study of post-analysis software for immune sequencing data. Findings and limits, study-wide: There were five TRBV segments more frequent in patients than controls, and TRBV5-6, TRBV5-1 and TRBV20-1 were among them.

This clonotype showed up just a few times. Its antigen is unidentified. This CDR3 spans 12 amino acids. Unique molecular identifiers featured in each of the TCR beta cDNA libraries. TCRdb ran MiXCR on the PCR reads and lists one entry per CDR3 protein. The profile shows about 430,000 distinct CDR3 sequences, 30% to 40% of them singletons. The sequence came from a girl aged 2 to 10 with multiple sclerosis. The chain joins TRBV21-1 to TRBJ2-5; TRBD1, the table's D call, was not compared with the DNA. TRBV21-1 is labeled a pseudogene. Sequencing was carried out using blood. The CDR3 loop is CASSRGVETQYF. The CDR3 bases are TGTGCCAGCAGCAGGGGGGTAGAGACCCAGTACTTC.